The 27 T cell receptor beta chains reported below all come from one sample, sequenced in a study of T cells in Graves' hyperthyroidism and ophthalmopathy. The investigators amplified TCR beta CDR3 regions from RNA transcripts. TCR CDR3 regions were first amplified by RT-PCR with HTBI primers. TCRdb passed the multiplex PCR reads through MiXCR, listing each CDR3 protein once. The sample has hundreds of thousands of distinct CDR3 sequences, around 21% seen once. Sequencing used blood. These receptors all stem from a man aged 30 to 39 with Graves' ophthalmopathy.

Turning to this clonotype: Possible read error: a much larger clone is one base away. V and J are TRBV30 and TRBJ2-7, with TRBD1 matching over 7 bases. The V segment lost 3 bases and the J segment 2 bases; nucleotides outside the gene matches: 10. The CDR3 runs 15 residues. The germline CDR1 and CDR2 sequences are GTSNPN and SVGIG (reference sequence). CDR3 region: CAWRTGETGPYEQYF. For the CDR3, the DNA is TGTGCCTGGAGGACCGGAGAGACAGGGCCCTACGAGCAGTACTTC.

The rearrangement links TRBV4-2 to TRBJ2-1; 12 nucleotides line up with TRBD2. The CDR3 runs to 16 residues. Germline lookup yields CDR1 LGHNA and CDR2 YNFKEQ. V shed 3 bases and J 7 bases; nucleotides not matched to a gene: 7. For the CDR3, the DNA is TGTGCCAGCAGCCAGTGGCTAGCGGGAGGGAGTAATGAGCAGTTCTTC. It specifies CASSQWLAGGSNEQFF.

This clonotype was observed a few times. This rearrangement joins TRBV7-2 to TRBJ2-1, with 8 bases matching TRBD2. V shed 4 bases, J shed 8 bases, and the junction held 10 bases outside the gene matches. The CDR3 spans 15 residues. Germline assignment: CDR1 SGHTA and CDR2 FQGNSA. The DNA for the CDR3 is TGTGCCAGCAGCTCCCGCTCCGGACTAGCCGATGAGCAGTTCTTC. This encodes CASSSRSGLADEQFF.

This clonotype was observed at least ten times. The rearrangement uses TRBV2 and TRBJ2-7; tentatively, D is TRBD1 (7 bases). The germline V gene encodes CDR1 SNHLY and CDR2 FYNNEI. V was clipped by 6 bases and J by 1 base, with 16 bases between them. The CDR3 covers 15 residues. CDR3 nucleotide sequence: TGTGCCAGCAGCGTGGACAGGAGGGTATCCTACGAGCAGTACTTC. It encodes CASSVDRRVSYEQYF.

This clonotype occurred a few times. The chain's CDR3 is CASSTPGTIFTGELFF. The CDR3 nucleotides read TGTGCCAGCAGCACGCCCGGGACTATTTTCACCGGGGAGCTGTTTTTT. This chain joins TRBV2 and TRBJ2-2, with 7 bases matching TRBD2. CDR1 is SNHLY, CDR2 FYNNEI, per germline. There are 16 residues in the CDR3. V was clipped by 6 bases and J by 4 bases; unmatched bases: 11.

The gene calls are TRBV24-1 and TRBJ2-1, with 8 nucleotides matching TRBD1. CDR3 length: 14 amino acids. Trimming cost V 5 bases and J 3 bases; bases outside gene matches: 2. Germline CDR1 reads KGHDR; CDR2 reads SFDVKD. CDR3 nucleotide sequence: TGTGCCACCAGTGGCGACAGGGGCTACAATGAGCAGTTCTTC. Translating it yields CATSGDRGYNEQFF.

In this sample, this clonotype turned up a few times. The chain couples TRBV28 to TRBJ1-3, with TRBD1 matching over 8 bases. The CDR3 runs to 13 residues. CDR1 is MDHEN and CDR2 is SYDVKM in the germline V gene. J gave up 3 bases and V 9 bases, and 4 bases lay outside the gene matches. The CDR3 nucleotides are TGTGCCAGTACGACAGGGGATGGAAACACCATATATTTT. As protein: CASTTGDGNTIYF.

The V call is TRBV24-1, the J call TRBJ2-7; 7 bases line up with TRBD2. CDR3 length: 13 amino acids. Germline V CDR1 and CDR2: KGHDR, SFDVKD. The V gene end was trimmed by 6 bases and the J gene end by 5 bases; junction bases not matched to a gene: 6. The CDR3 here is CATSRGSGDEQYF. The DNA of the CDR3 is TGTGCCACCAGTCGGGGGAGCGGGGACGAGCAGTACTTC.

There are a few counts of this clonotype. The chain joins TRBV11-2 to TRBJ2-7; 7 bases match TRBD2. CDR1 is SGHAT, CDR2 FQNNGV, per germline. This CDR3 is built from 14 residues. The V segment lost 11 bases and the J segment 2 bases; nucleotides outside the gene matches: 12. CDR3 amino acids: CASGEASGAYEQYF. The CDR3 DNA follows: TGTGCCTCTGGGGAGGCTAGCGGAGCCTACGAGCAGTACTTC.

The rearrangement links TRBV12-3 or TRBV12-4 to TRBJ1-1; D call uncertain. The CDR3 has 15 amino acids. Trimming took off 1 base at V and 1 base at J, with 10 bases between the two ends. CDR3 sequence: CASSLGGMRNTEAFF. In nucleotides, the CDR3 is TGTGCCAGCAGTTTAGGAGGGATGAGGAACACTGAAGCTTTCTTT.

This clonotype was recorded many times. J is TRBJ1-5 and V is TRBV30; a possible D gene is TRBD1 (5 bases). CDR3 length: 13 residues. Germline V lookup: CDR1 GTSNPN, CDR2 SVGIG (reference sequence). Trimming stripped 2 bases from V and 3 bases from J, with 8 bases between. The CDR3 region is CAWSPGLNQPQHF. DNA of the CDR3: TGTGCCTGGAGTCCGGGACTCAATCAGCCCCAGCATTTT.

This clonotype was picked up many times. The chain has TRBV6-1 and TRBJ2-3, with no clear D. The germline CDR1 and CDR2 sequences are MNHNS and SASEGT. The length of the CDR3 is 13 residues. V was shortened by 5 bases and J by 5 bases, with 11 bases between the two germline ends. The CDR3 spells CASSISPGDTQYF. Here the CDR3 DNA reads TGTGCCAGCAGTATTAGCCCCGGAGATACGCAGTATTTT.

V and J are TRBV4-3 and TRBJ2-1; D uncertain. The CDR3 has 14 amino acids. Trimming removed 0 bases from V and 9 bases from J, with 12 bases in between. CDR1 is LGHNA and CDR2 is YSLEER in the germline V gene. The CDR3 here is CASSQDLQIGEQFF. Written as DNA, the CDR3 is TGCGCCAGCAGCCAAGATCTTCAAATTGGTGAGCAGTTCTTC.

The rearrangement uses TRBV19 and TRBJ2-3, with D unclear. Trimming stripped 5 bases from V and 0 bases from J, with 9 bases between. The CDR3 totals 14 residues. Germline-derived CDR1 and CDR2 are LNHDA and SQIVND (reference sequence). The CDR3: CASSFGPSTDTQYF. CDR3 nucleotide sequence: TGTGCCAGTAGTTTCGGACCTAGCACAGATACGCAGTATTTT.

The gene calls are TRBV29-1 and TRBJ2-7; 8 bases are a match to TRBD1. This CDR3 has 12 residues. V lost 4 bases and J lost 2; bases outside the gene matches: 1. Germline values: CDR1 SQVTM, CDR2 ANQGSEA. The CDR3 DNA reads TGCAGCGTTGGGGACAGGACCTACGAGCAGTACTTC. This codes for CSVGDRTYEQYF.

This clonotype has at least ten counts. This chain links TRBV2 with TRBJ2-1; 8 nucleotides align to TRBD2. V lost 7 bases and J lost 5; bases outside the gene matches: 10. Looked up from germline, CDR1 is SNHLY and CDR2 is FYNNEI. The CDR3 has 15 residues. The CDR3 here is CASNIREGPNNEQFF. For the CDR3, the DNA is TGTGCCAGCAACATACGGGAGGGCCCGAACAATGAGCAGTTCTTC. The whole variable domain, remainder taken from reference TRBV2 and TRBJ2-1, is EPEVTQTPSHQVTQMGQEVILRCVPISNHLYFYWYRQILGQKVEFLVSFYNNEISEKSEIFDDQFSVERPDGSNFTLKIRSTKLEDSAMYFCASNIREGPNNEQFFGPGTRLTVL.

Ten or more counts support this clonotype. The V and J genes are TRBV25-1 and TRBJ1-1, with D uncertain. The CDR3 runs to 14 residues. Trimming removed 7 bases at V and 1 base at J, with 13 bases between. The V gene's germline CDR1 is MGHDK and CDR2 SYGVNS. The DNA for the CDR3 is TGTGCCAGCATAGGAGGATCGAAGAACACTGAAGCTTTCTTT. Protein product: CASIGGSKNTEAFF. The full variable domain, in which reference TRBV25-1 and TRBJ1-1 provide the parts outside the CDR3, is EADIYQTPRYLVIGTGKKITLECSQTMGHDKMYWYQQDPGMELHLIHYSYGVNSTEKGDLSSESTVSRIRTEHFPLTLESARPSHTSQYLCASIGGSKNTEAFFGQGTRLTVV.

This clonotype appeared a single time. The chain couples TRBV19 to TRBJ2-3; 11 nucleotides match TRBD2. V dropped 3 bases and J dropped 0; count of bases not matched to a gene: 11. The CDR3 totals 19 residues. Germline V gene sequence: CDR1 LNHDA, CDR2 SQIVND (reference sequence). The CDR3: CASSIDALAGETSTDTQYF. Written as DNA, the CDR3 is TGTGCCAGTAGTATTGACGCACTAGCGGGAGAAACTAGCACAGATACGCAGTATTTT. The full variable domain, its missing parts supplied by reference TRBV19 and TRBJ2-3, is DGGITQSPKYLFRKEGQNVTLSCEQNLNHDAMYWYRQDPGQGLRLIYYSQIVNDFQKGDIAEGYSVSREKKESFPLTVTSAQKNPTAFYLCASSIDALAGETSTDTQYFGPGTRLTVL.

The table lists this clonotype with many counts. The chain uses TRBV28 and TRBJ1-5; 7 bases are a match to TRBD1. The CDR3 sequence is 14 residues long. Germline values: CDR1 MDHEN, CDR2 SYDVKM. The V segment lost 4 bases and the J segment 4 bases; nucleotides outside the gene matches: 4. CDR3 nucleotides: TGTGCCAGCAGTTCCCACAGGGGAAATCAGCCCCAGCATTTT. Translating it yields CASSSHRGNQPQHF.

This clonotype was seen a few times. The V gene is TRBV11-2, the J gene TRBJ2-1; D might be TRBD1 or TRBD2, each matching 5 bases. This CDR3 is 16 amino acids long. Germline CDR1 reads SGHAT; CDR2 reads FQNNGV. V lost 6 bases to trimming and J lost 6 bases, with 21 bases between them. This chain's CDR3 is CASSRTGTPRGNEQFF. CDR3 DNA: TGTGCCAGCAGTAGGACCGGGACCCCTAGGGGCAATGAGCAGTTCTTC.

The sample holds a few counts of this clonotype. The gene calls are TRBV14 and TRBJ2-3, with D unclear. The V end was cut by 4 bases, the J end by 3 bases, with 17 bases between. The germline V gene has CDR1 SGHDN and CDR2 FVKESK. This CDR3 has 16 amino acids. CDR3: CASSPKRIALTDTQYF. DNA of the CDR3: TGTGCCAGCAGCCCTAAAAGGATCGCACTGACAGATACGCAGTATTTT.

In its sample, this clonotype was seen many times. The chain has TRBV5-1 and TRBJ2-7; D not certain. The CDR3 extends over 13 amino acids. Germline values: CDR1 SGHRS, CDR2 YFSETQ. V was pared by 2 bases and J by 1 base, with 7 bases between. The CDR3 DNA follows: TGCGCCAGCAGCTTTACCGGTTCCTACGAGCAGTACTTC. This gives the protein CASSFTGSYEQYF. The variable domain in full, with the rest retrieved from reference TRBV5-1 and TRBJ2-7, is KAGVTQTPRYLIKTRGQQVTLSCSPISGHRSVSWYQQTPGQGLQFLFEYFSETQRNKGNFPGRFSGRQFSNSRSEMNVSTLELGDSALYLCASSFTGSYEQYFGPGTRLTVT.

In DNA, the CDR3 is TGCAGTGCTCGCGGACTAGCGGGAGGGAACGCAGATACGCAGTATTTT. This translates into CSARGLAGGNADTQYF. The chain recombines TRBV20-1 with TRBJ2-3; 15 bases agree with TRBD2. Germline V gene lookup returns CDR1 DFQATT and CDR2 SNEGSKA (reference sequence). V gave up 5 bases and J gave up 4 bases; unmatched junction bases: 7. The CDR3 has 16 residues.

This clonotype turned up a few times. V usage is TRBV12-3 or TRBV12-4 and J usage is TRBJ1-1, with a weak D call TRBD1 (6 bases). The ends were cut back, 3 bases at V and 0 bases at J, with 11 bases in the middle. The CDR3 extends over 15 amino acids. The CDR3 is CASSFDRRMNTEAFF. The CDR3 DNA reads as TGTGCCAGCAGTTTTGACAGGAGAATGAACACTGAAGCTTTCTTT.

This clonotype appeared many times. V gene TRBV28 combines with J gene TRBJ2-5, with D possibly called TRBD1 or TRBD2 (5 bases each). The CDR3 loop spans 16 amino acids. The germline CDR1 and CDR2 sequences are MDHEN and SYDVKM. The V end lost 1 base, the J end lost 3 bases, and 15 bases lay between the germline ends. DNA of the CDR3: TGTGCCAGCAGTTTATCAGCCGGGAAAGGGGAAGAGACCCAGTACTTC. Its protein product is CASSLSAGKGEETQYF. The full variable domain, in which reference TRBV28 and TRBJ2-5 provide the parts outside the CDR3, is DVKVTQSSRYLVKRTGEKVFLECVQDMDHENMFWYRQDPGLGLRLIYFSYDVKMKEKGDIPEGYSVSREKKERFSLILESASTNQTSMYLCASSLSAGKGEETQYFGPGTRLLVL.

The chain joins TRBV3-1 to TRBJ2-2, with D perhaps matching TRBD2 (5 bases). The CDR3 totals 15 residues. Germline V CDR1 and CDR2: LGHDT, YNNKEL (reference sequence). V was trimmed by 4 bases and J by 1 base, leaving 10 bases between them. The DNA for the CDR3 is TGTGCCAGCAGCCCAGGACTGAAGAACACCGGGGAGCTGTTTTTT. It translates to CASSPGLKNTGELFF.

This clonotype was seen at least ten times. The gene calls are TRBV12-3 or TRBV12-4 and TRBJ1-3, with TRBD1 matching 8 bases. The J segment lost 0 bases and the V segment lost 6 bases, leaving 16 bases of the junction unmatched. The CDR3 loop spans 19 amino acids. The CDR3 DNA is TGTGCCAGCAGATCTAATGCGGGGGACAGGTCTCGCTCTGGAAACACCATATATTTT. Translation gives CASRSNAGDRSRSGNTIYF.